This section outlines one T cell receptor (beta chain) sequence together with its context. This clonotype was recorded at least ten times. It has no known antigen specificity. No base quality information exists; no much larger clone differs at one position. The data were obtained in a study of T-cell reconstitution after alpha-beta-depleted transplantation in children (dated by TCRdb to between 2015 and 2016). Study-level background: Using TCR repertoire profiling, the study quantitatively followed how T-cell immune reconstitution unfolded in children after TCRalphabeta/CD19-depleted allogeneic hematopoietic cell transplantation.

Overall study outcomes, separate from this receptor: Over subsequent months, a decline in hyperexpanded clone frequencies was noted, and after one year, T-cell counts and TCRbeta diversity were mostly ascribed to newly produced T cells. In some patients, the high TCRbeta diversity seen at day 60 was put down to recipient T cells and intrathymic progenitors that had survived conditioning. Apparently early alphabetaT-cell count recovery about two months after transplant reportedly relied on only several hundred rapidly expanded clones derived from non-depleted graft cells.

The CDR3 has 13 amino acids, counting the end cysteine and phenylalanine. The DNA shown is the 39-base CDR3, in frame from base 1. Deletion took 2 bases off V and 9 bases off J, with a span of 10 bases between the germline ends. Via the germline V gene, CDR1 is SGHTA and CDR2 FQGNSA. The sample's treatment or condition, from its label and the paper: allogeneic hematopoietic cell transplantation with graft depleted of TCRalphabeta T cells and CD19 B cells. The transplant recipients were children given TCRalphabeta/CD19-depleted allogeneic hematopoietic cell grafts. Library preparation employed PCR. The reads were generated on an Illumina HiSeq 2500. TCR libraries were prepared with molecular barcoding, using unique molecular identifiers to normalize TCRbeta repertoire quantification. TCRdb reprocessed the public reads (quality trimming at Q25 with fastp, clone calling with MiXCR) and kept in-frame beta chains. Rows with one shared CDR3 protein collapse into an entry with the most common genes and DNA. Within this sample are about 300,000 distinct CDR3 sequences, with just over 7.5% of them counted one time only. The ten most abundant clones make up 9.1% of the sample.

The sequencing here drew on peripheral blood, taken 360 days after TCRalphabeta/CD19-depleted stem cell transplant. The sequence links TRBV7-2 to TRBJ2-2; a weak D assignment points to TRBD2 (5 bases agree). The sequence derives from a female patient aged 2-9 years who had a stem cell transplant for Fanconi anemia, so the T cells may come from the graft donor. The DNA is as follows: TGTGCCAGCAGCTTATCATTCGGGAGGGAGCTGTTTTTT. It is translated as CASSLSFGRELFF.